The source of this T cell receptor (beta chain) is a study of T cells in Graves' hyperthyroidism and ophthalmopathy. Across the study: Peripheral blood was secured at the point of initial diagnosis, before any treatment.

Amplified TCR beta CDR3 regions derived from RNA transcripts. A set of HTBI primers served as the primers for a first-round RT-PCR of the TCR CDR3. MiXCR, applied by TCRdb to the multiplex PCR reads, yields one record per CDR3 protein. The sample lists about 320,000 distinct CDR3 sequences; roughly 17% were seen once. The V gene lost 5 bases and the J gene lost 5 bases, with 10 bases spanning the gap. In germline, CDR1 is SGHVS, CDR2 FQNEAQ. This CDR3 spans 13 amino acids. The hyperthyroidism patients had all been newly diagnosed, and their disease duration was under 2 months. Their ages ranged from 18 to 65 years. Study-wide results and limits: The model anticipated ophthalmopathy a median about six months pre-onset. The majority of expanded thyroid clonotypes above 0.001 also appeared in blood.

In regard to this clonotype: Its antigen is as yet unknown.

The material sequenced was blood. The V call is TRBV7-8, the J call TRBJ2-4; TRBD1 might be the D (6 bases). The origin of this receptor is a man aged 25 to 40 with Graves' hyperthyroidism. In DNA form, the CDR3 reads TGTGCCAGCAGCCGCGCAGGGGAAAACATTCAGTACTTC. Its protein product is CASSRAGENIQYF.